This TCR beta chain was recorded in a study of monozygotic twins with inflammatory bowel disease. Germline CDR1 is SGHTA and CDR2 is FQGNSA. The CDR3 totals 16 residues. Via template switching, UMIs carrying a 6-nucleotide sample barcode were introduced. TCRdb reprocessed the 5' RACE reads and reports one entry per CDR3 protein, with no DNA. Recorded for this sample: about 300,000 distinct CDR3 sequences. Concerning this clonotype: Antigen: not known.

Findings and limits, study-wide: A reduction in TCRbeta diversity (inverse Simpson) was seen in IBD patients relative to healthy co-twins. Repertoires of patients may have been made more variable by differing immunosuppressive treatments.

The receptor comes from a human donor with ulcerative colitis or Crohn's disease, or a healthy co-twin of an affected twin (not recorded which). Specimen: blood. The chain links TRBV7-2 to TRBJ2-3; TCRdb gives TRBD1 as the D gene, but with no DNA this cannot be confirmed. CDR3 sequence: CASSLGGFGGTDTQYF.